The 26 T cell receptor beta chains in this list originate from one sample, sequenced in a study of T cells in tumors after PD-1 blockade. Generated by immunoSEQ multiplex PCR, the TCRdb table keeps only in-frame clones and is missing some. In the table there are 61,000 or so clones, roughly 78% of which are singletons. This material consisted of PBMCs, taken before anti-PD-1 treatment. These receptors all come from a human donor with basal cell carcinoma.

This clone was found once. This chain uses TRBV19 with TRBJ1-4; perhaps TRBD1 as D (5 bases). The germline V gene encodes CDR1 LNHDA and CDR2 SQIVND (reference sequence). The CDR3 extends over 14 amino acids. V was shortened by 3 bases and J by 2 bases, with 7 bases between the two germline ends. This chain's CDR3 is CASSIGTTNEKLFF. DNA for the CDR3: TGTGCCAGTAGTATTGGGACCACTAATGAAAAACTGTTTTTT.

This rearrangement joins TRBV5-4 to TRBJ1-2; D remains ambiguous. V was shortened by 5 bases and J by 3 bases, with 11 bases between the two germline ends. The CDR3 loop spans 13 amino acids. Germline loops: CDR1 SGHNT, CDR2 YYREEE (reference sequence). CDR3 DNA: TGTGCCAGCAGTACCATAGGAGACTATGGCTACACCTTC. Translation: CASSTIGDYGYTF.

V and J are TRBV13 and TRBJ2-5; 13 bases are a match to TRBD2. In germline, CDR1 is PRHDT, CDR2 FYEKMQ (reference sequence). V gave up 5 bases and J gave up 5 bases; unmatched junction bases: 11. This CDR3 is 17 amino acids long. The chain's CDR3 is CASSQRRLAGGWETQYF. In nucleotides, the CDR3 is TGTGCCAGCAGCCAACGCAGACTAGCGGGGGGCTGGGAGACCCAGTACTTC.

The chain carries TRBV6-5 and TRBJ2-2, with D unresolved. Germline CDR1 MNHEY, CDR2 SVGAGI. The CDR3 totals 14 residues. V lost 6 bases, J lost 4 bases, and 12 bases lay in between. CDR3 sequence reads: CASSGEALTGELFF. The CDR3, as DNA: TGTGCCAGCAGCGGAGAGGCCCTCACCGGGGAGCTGTTTTTT.

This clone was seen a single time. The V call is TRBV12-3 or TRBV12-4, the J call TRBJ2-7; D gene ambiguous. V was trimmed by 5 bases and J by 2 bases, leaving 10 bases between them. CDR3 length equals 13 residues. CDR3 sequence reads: CASSVTRPYEQYF. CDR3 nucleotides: TGTGCCAGCAGTGTGACCCGTCCCTACGAGCAGTACTTC.

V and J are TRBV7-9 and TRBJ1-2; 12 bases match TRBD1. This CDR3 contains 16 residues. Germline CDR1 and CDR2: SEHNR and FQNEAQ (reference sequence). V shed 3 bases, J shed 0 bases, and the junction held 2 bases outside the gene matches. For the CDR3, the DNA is TGTGCCAGCAGCTTGGGACAGGGGGCAACTAACTATGGCTACACCTTC. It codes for CASSLGQGATNYGYTF.

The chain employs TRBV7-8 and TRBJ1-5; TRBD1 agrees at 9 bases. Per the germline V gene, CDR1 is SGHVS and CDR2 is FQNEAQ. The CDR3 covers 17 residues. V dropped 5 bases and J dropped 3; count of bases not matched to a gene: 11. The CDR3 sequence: CASSPYGTGLLNQPQHF. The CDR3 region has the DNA TGTGCCAGCAGCCCATACGGGACAGGGTTGCTCAATCAGCCCCAGCATTTT.

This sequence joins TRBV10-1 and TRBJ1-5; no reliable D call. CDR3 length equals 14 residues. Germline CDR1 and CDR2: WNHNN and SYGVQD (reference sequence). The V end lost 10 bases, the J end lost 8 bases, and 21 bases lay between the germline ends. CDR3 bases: TGCGCCACCGCACTGGACGGCAAAGGCGAGCCCCAGCATTTT. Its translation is CATALDGKGEPQHF.

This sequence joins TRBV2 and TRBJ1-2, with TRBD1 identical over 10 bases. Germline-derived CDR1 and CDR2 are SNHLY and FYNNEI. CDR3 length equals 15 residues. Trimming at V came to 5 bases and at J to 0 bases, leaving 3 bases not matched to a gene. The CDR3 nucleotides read TGTGCCAGCAGTAGACAGGGGGCAGCTAACTATGGCTACACCTTC. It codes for CASSRQGAANYGYTF.

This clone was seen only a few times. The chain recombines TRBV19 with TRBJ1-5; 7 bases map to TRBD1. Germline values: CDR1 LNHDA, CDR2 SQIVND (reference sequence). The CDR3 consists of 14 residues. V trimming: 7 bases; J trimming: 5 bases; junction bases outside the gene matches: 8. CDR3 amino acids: CASKTTGRDQPQHF. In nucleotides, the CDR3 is TGTGCCAGTAAGACGACAGGGAGAGATCAGCCCCAGCATTTT.

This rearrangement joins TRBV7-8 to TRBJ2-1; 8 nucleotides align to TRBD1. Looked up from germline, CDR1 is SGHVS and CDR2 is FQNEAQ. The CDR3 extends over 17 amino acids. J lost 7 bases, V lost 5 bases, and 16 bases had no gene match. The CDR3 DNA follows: TGTGCCAGCAGCCAAAGGGAAGGGCCAGGGGGCTTGAATGAGCAGTTCTTC. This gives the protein CASSQREGPGGLNEQFF.

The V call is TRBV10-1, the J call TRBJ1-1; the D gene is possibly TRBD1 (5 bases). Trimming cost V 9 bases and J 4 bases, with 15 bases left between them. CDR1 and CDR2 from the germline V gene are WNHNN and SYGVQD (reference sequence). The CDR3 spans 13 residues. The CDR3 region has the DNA TGCGCCAGTATCTGGGGGTCGACCACTGAAGCTTTCTTT. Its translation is CASIWGSTTEAFF.

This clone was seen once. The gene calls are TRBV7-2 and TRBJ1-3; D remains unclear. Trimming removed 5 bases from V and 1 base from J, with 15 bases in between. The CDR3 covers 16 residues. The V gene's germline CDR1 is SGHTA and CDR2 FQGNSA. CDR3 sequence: CASSPSPAVSGNTIYF. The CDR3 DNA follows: TGTGCCAGCAGCCCTTCCCCGGCAGTGTCTGGAAACACCATATATTTT.

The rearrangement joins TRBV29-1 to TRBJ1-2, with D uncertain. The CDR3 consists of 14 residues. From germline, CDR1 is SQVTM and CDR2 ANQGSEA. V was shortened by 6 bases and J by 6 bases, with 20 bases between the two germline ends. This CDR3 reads CSVPRVGITDGYTF. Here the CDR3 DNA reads TGCAGCGTCCCCAGAGTGGGGATCACTGATGGCTACACCTTC. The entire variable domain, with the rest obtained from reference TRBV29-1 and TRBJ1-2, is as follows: SAVISQKPSRDICQRGTSLTIQCQVDSQVTMMFWYRQQPGQSLTLIATANQGSEATYESGFVIDKFPISRPNLTFSTLTVSNMSPEDSSIYLCSVPRVGITDGYTFGSGTRLTVV.

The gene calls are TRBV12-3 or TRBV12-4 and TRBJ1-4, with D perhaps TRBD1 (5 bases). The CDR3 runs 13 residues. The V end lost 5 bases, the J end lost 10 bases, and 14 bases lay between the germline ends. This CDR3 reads CASSLRREGKLFF. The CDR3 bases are TGTGCCAGCAGTCTGCGCAGGGAGGGAAAACTGTTTTTT.

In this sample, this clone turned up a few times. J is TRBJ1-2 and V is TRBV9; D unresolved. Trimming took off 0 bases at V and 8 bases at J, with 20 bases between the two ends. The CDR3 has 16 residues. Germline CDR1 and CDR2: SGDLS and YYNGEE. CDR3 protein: CASSVGGPRASGGYTF. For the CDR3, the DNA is TGTGCCAGCAGCGTAGGCGGCCCCCGGGCCTCGGGGGGCTACACCTTC. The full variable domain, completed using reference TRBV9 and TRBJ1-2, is DSGVTQTPKHLITATGQRVTLRCSPRSGDLSVYWYQQSLDQGLQFLIQYYNGEERAKGNILERFSAQQFPDLHSELNLSSLELGDSALYFCASSVGGPRASGGYTFGSGTRLTVV.

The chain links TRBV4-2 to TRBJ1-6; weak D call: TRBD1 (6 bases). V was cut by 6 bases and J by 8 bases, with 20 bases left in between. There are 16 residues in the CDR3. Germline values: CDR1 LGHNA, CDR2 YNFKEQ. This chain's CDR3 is CASSRQVSPSDSPLHF. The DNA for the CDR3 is TGTGCCAGCAGTCGACAGGTATCACCTTCAGATTCACCCCTCCACTTT.

The DNA for the CDR3 is TGTGCCAGCAGACCCTATTTGGGGGGCCGGGATGAGACCCAGTACTTC. Translation gives CASRPYLGGRDETQYF. This rearrangement joins TRBV13 to TRBJ2-5; TRBD1 or TRBD2 may be the D gene (6 bases each). Germline V gene data show CDR1 as PRHDT and CDR2 as FYEKMQ (reference sequence). The germline V and J ends were trimmed by 6 bases and 5 bases, with 22 bases remaining between them. This CDR3 spans 16 amino acids.

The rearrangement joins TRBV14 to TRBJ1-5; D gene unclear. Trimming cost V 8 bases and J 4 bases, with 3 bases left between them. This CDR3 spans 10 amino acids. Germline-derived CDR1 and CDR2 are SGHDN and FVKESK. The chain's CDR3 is CASLNQPQHF. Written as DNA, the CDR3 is TGTGCCAGCCTTAATCAGCCCCAGCATTTT.

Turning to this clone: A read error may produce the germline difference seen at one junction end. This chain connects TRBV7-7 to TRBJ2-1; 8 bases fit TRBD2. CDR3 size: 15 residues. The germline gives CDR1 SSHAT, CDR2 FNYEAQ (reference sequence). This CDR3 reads CASSPPGGGHNEQFF. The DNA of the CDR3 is TGTGCTAGCAGCCCCCCGGGGGGGGGCCACAATGAGCAGTTCTTC.

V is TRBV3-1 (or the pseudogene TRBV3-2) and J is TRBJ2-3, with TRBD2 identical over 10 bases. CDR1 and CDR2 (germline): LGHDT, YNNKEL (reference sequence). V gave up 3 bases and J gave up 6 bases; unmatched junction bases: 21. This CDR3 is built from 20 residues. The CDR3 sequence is CASSQFHPTALAGAGDTQYF. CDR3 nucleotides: TGTGCCAGCAGCCAGTTCCACCCGACGGCCCTAGCGGGGGCCGGGGATACGCAGTATTTT.

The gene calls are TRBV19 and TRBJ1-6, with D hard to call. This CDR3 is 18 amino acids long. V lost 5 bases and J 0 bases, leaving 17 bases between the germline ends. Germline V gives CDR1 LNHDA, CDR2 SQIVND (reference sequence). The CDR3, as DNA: TGTGCCAGTAGTTCCAACCTCCTCAGGAGCTCCTATAATTCACCCCTCCACTTT. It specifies CASSSNLLRSSYNSPLHF.

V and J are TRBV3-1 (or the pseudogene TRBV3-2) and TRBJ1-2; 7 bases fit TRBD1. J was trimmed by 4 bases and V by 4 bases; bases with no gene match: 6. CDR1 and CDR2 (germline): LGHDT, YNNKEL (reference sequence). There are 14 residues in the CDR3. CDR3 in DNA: TGTGCCAGCAGCCTGCAGGGGGGCGGCTATGGCTACACCTTC. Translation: CASSLQGGGYGYTF.

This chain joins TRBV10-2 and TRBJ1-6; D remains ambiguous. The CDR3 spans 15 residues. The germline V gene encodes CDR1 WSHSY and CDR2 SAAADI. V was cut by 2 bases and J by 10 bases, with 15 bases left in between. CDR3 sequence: CASSERSGSGSPLHF. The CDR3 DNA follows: TGCGCCAGCAGTGAGAGGTCGGGGTCCGGCTCACCCCTCCACTTT.

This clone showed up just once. The CDR3 nucleotides read TGTGCCAGTAGTAACCGAGACAGCAGGAAAAAACTGTTTTTT. As protein: CASSNRDSRKKLFF. This chain connects TRBV19 to TRBJ1-4, with D perhaps matching TRBD1 (5 bases). The CDR3 sequence is 14 residues long. Germline V CDR1 and CDR2: LNHDA, SQIVND (reference sequence). Trimming took off 4 bases at V and 9 bases at J, with 15 bases between the two ends.

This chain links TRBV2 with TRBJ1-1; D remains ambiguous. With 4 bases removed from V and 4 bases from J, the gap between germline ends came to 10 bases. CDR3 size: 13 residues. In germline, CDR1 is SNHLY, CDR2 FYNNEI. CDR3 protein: CASSVTKATEAFF. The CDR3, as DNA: TGTGCCAGCAGTGTAACCAAGGCCACTGAAGCTTTCTTT.